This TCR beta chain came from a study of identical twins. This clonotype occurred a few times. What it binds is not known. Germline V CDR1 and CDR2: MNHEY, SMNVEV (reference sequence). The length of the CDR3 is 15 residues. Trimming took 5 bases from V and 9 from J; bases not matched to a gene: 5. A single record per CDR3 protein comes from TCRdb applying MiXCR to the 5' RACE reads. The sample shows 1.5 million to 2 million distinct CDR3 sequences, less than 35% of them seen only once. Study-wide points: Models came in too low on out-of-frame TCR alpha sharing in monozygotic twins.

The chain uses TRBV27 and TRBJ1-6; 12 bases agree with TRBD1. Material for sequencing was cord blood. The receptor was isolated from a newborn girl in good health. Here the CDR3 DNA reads TGTGCCAGCAGTCCCGGGACAGGGGGCGGTTCACCCCTCCACTTT. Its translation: CASSPGTGGGSPLHF.